These T cell receptor beta chains were read from a single sample in a study of blood T cells in healthy people across ages. TCRdb re-called the 5' RACE reads through MiXCR, storing one row per CDR3 protein. This table holds around 870,000 distinct CDR3 sequences, under 35% found once. Input material: blood. The receptor source for this set is a woman of 80 years or more in good health. The CDR3 runs from the conserved cysteine through the conserved F or W. Each record gives: D gene, clone size, V gene, CDR3 length, J gene, CDR3 DNA, CDR3 protein. The D gene is left open where the match is weak. Clone size is not always given. Where it is, it says once, few, many or a class for expanded clones.

D gene: NA; clone size: many; V gene: TRBV20-1; CDR3 length: 17; J gene: TRBJ1-2; CDR3 DNA: TGCAGTGCTAGGCGGGAGAGAGTAAGGAGAGCTAACTATGGCTACACCTTC; CDR3 protein: CSARRERVRRANYGYTF
D gene: NA; clone size: NA; V gene: TRBV18; CDR3 length: 14; J gene: TRBJ2-7; CDR3 DNA: TGTGCCAGCTCCCCCGAGGGGGATACCTACGAGCAGTACTTC; CDR3 protein: CASSPEGDTYEQYF
D gene: NA; clone size: many; V gene: TRBV25-1; CDR3 length: 14; J gene: TRBJ2-5; CDR3 DNA: TGTGCCAGCAGTGCTTCAGGGTTTCGAGAGACCCAGTACTTC; CDR3 protein: CASSASGFRETQYF
D gene: NA; clone size: NA; V gene: TRBV7-2; CDR3 length: 15; J gene: TRBJ2-1; CDR3 DNA: TGTGCCAGCAGCTTAGGGGGGGTTAGGGGCAATGAGCAGTTCTTC; CDR3 protein: CASSLGGVRGNEQFF
D gene: TRBD1; clone size: few; V gene: TRBV5-1; CDR3 length: 14; J gene: TRBJ1-4; CDR3 DNA: TGCGTCAGCAGCCTGACAGGGTTGGAAGAAAAACTGTTTTTT; CDR3 protein: CVSSLTGLEEKLFF
D gene: NA; clone size: NA; V gene: TRBV20-1; CDR3 length: 16; J gene: TRBJ2-1; CDR3 DNA: TGCAGTGCTGGAGCCACAAGGGGACCAACGAGCTGGGAGCAGTTCTTC; CDR3 protein: CSAGATRGPTSWEQFF
D gene: TRBD1; clone size: many; V gene: TRBV7-8; CDR3 length: 15; J gene: TRBJ1-2; CDR3 DNA: TGTGCCAGCAGCCCCCAGACAGGGAACCTCTATGGCTACACCTTC; CDR3 protein: CASSPQTGNLYGYTF
D gene: TRBD1; clone size: NA; V gene: TRBV28; CDR3 length: 16; J gene: TRBJ1-2; CDR3 DNA: TGTGCCAGCAGAACTCAGGGACAGGGGCAAAACTATGGCTACACCTTC; CDR3 protein: CASRTQGQGQNYGYTF
D gene: TRBD1; clone size: once; V gene: TRBV6-6; CDR3 length: 14; J gene: TRBJ2-5; CDR3 DNA: TGTGCCAGCAGTCACCCACAGGGGGCTGAGACCCGGTACTTC; CDR3 protein: CASSHPQGAETRYF
D gene: NA; clone size: many; V gene: TRBV7-9; CDR3 length: 13; J gene: TRBJ2-1; CDR3 DNA: TGTGCCAGCAGCTCGCCAGGGGCAAGTGAGCAGTTCTTC; CDR3 protein: CASSSPGASEQFF
D gene: NA; clone size: many; V gene: TRBV5-5; CDR3 length: 14; J gene: TRBJ1-2; CDR3 DNA: TGTGCCAGCAGCTTCGCCACGGAGTTCTCAGGCTACACCTTC; CDR3 protein: CASSFATEFSGYTF
D gene: NA; clone size: many; V gene: TRBV10-2; CDR3 length: 13; J gene: TRBJ2-6; CDR3 DNA: TGCGCCAGCGGGGTTTCTGGGGCCAACGTCCTGACTTTC; CDR3 protein: CASGVSGANVLTF
D gene: NA; clone size: many; V gene: TRBV12-3/TRBV12-4; CDR3 length: 13; J gene: TRBJ1-1; CDR3 DNA: TGTGCCAGCAGGTCCGCGGGTGGCACTGAAGCTTTCTTT; CDR3 protein: CASRSAGGTEAFF
D gene: TRBD1; clone size: many; V gene: TRBV5-1; CDR3 length: 15; J gene: TRBJ2-1; CDR3 DNA: TGCGCCAGCAGCACAGGACAGGGCAGCCACAATGAGCAGTTCTTC; CDR3 protein: CASSTGQGSHNEQFF
D gene: TRBD1; clone size: many; V gene: TRBV11-2; CDR3 length: 16; J gene: TRBJ2-3; CDR3 DNA: TGTGCCAGCAGCCTCAGAGCCGGGACAGACACAGATACGCAGTATTTT; CDR3 protein: CASSLRAGTDTDTQYF
D gene: NA; clone size: many; V gene: TRBV5-1; CDR3 length: 17; J gene: TRBJ2-3; CDR3 DNA: TGCGCCAGCAGACAAGACACCAATGGTTTGGGTACAGATACGCAGTATTTT; CDR3 protein: CASRQDTNGLGTDTQYF
D gene: NA; clone size: NA; V gene: TRBV11-3; CDR3 length: 14; J gene: TRBJ1-1; CDR3 DNA: TGTGCCAGCAGCTACCTACTAGCGAACACTGAAGCTTTCTTT; CDR3 protein: CASSYLLANTEAFF
D gene: NA; clone size: NA; V gene: TRBV6-5; CDR3 length: 15; J gene: TRBJ1-3; CDR3 DNA: TGTGCCAGCAGTTACTCAGAGGGAAGGGGAAACACCATATATTTT; CDR3 protein: CASSYSEGRGNTIYF
D gene: NA; clone size: few; V gene: TRBV7-2; CDR3 length: 15; J gene: TRBJ2-1; CDR3 DNA: TGTGCCAGCAGCTTAGATCCCGGGGTAGGAGATGGGCAGTTCTTC; CDR3 protein: CASSLDPGVGDGQFF
D gene: NA; clone size: NA; V gene: TRBV20-1; CDR3 length: 14; J gene: TRBJ1-1; CDR3 DNA: TGCAGTGCTAGAAGGGACAACGCGGGCACTGAAGCTTTCTTT; CDR3 protein: CSARRDNAGTEAFF
D gene: TRBD2; clone size: NA; V gene: TRBV28; CDR3 length: 14; J gene: TRBJ2-2; CDR3 DNA: TGTGCCAGCAGACGGGGGGGCGGCACCGGGGAGCTGTTTTTT; CDR3 protein: CASRRGGGTGELFF
D gene: NA; clone size: few; V gene: TRBV6-1; CDR3 length: 13; J gene: TRBJ2-7; CDR3 DNA: TGTGCCAGCAGTGAACAGGGGTGGGGTGAGCAGTACTTC; CDR3 protein: CASSEQGWGEQYF
D gene: NA; clone size: few; V gene: TRBV12-3/TRBV12-4; CDR3 length: 12; J gene: TRBJ2-7; CDR3 DNA: TGTGCCAGCAGTTTAAGGAACGATGAGCAGTACTTC; CDR3 protein: CASSLRNDEQYF
D gene: NA; clone size: few; V gene: TRBV10-2; CDR3 length: 15; J gene: TRBJ1-6; CDR3 DNA: TGCGCCAGCAGTCGGGGGCCCTCCTATAATTCACCCCTCCACTTT; CDR3 protein: CASSRGPSYNSPLHF
D gene: NA; clone size: NA; V gene: TRBV6-2/TRBV6-3; CDR3 length: 16; J gene: TRBJ1-6; CDR3 DNA: TGTGCCAGCAGGGCCTTTGGGGGCCCGATTTATTCACCCCGCCACTTT; CDR3 protein: CASRAFGGPIYSPRHF
D gene: NA; clone size: few; V gene: TRBV6-2/TRBV6-3; CDR3 length: 13; J gene: TRBJ1-5; CDR3 DNA: TGTGCCAGCAGCGACTTAACGGGAGAGCCCCAGCATTTT; CDR3 protein: CASSDLTGEPQHF
D gene: TRBD1; clone size: few; V gene: TRBV29-1; CDR3 length: 12; J gene: TRBJ2-7; CDR3 DNA: TGCAGCGTTAGGGGACAGGGCTACGAGCAGTACTTC; CDR3 protein: CSVRGQGYEQYF
D gene: TRBD2; clone size: many; V gene: TRBV9; CDR3 length: 15; J gene: TRBJ2-3; CDR3 DNA: TGTGCCAGCAGTCCCACTAGCGGGCTTACAGATACGCAGTATTTT; CDR3 protein: CASSPTSGLTDTQYF
D gene: TRBD2; clone size: many; V gene: TRBV28; CDR3 length: 14; J gene: TRBJ2-7; CDR3 DNA: TGTGCCAGCAGTCGGAGCGGGGGATACTACGAGCAGTACTTC; CDR3 protein: CASSRSGGYYEQYF
D gene: TRBD1; clone size: many; V gene: TRBV14; CDR3 length: 16; J gene: TRBJ2-5; CDR3 DNA: TGTGCCAGCAGCCACGCGGACAGGGGAGGCGTGGAGACCCAGTACTTC; CDR3 protein: CASSHADRGGVETQYF
D gene: TRBD1; clone size: many; V gene: TRBV6-6; CDR3 length: 16; J gene: TRBJ2-3; CDR3 DNA: TGTGCCAGCAGTTACTCGGGACAGATTAGCACAGATACGCAGTATTTT; CDR3 protein: CASSYSGQISTDTQYF
D gene: NA; clone size: many; V gene: TRBV5-1; CDR3 length: 14; J gene: TRBJ2-3; CDR3 DNA: TGCGCCAGCAGCCGTGGGCTAGAGGTAGATACGCAGTATTTT; CDR3 protein: CASSRGLEVDTQYF
D gene: TRBD2; clone size: many; V gene: TRBV24-1; CDR3 length: 16; J gene: TRBJ2-3; CDR3 DNA: TGTGCCACCAGTGATTTAACTAGCGGGGGATACGATACGCAGTATTTT; CDR3 protein: CATSDLTSGGYDTQYF
D gene: NA; clone size: NA; V gene: TRBV7-9; CDR3 length: 14; J gene: TRBJ1-2; CDR3 DNA: TGTGCCAGCAGCTCCAACAATGCTAACTATGGCTACACCTTC; CDR3 protein: CASSSNNANYGYTF
D gene: NA; clone size: many; V gene: TRBV27; CDR3 length: 18; J gene: TRBJ2-3; CDR3 DNA: TGTGCCAGCAGTCCCTTACCCCACCCCCGGGGGCCCACAGATACGCAGTATTTT; CDR3 protein: CASSPLPHPRGPTDTQYF
D gene: NA; clone size: many; V gene: TRBV6-6; CDR3 length: 17; J gene: TRBJ1-2; CDR3 DNA: TGTGCCAGCAGCCCAGACGTGGGAGGGCGTCATCGTTATGGGTGCACCTTC; CDR3 protein: CASSPDVGGRHRYGCTF
D gene: NA; clone size: many; V gene: TRBV20-1; CDR3 length: 15; J gene: TRBJ2-3; CDR3 DNA: TGCAGTGCTAGTAAACCCAAGAGCCCGGCAGATACGCAGTATTTT; CDR3 protein: CSASKPKSPADTQYF
D gene: TRBD1; clone size: NA; V gene: TRBV19; CDR3 length: 13; J gene: TRBJ1-6; CDR3 DNA: TGTGCCGGTAGGGGACAGGGAGGGTCACCCCTCCACTTT; CDR3 protein: CAGRGQGGSPLHF
D gene: TRBD1; clone size: few; V gene: TRBV6-5; CDR3 length: 16; J gene: TRBJ2-2; CDR3 DNA: TGTGCCAGCAAGGGACGGACAGGGGACCGCACCGGGGAGCTGTTTTTT; CDR3 protein: CASKGRTGDRTGELFF
D gene: TRBD1; clone size: many; V gene: TRBV4-2; CDR3 length: 18; J gene: TRBJ1-4; CDR3 DNA: TGTGCCAGCAGCCAAGAGGGGGACAGGTTCGCAACTAATGAAAAACTGTTTTTT; CDR3 protein: CASSQEGDRFATNEKLFF
D gene: TRBD2; clone size: many; V gene: TRBV6-5; CDR3 length: 14; J gene: TRBJ2-4; CDR3 DNA: TGTGCCAGCAGTTCCCACTCGGGGGGGGACATTCAGTACTTC; CDR3 protein: CASSSHSGGDIQYF
D gene: TRBD2; clone size: few; V gene: TRBV7-2; CDR3 length: 16; J gene: TRBJ2-2; CDR3 DNA: TGTGCCAGCAGCCCGACTAGCGGGGGGGCGCCCGGGGAGCTGTTTTTT; CDR3 protein: CASSPTSGGAPGELFF
D gene: NA; clone size: NA; V gene: TRBV20-1; CDR3 length: 13; J gene: TRBJ1-2; CDR3 DNA: TGCAGTGCTAGGGACATCCTGAACTATGGCTACACCTTC; CDR3 protein: CSARDILNYGYTF
D gene: NA; clone size: many; V gene: TRBV6-2/TRBV6-3; CDR3 length: 15; J gene: TRBJ2-5; CDR3 DNA: TGTGCCAGCAGTTACAGGACAGCCCTCCAAGAGACCCAGTACTTC; CDR3 protein: CASSYRTALQETQYF
D gene: NA; clone size: few; V gene: TRBV2; CDR3 length: 14; J gene: TRBJ1-4; CDR3 DNA: TGTGCCAGCACGGTACAGGGAGTTGGTGAAAAACTGTTTTTT; CDR3 protein: CASTVQGVGEKLFF
D gene: NA; clone size: NA; V gene: TRBV6-6; CDR3 length: 13; J gene: TRBJ1-2; CDR3 DNA: TGTGCCAGCAGTTACCGCGGACCGTATGGCTACACCTTC; CDR3 protein: CASSYRGPYGYTF
D gene: TRBD1; clone size: NA; V gene: TRBV29-1; CDR3 length: 15; J gene: TRBJ2-5; CDR3 DNA: TGCAGCGCCAGGGGGTGGGGTGCTAGGCTCGAGACCCAGTACTTC; CDR3 protein: CSARGWGARLETQYF
D gene: NA; clone size: NA; V gene: TRBV20-1; CDR3 length: 13; J gene: TRBJ2-3; CDR3 DNA: TGCAGTGCTACAAGACAGACCACAGATACGCAGTATTTT; CDR3 protein: CSATRQTTDTQYF
D gene: NA; clone size: many; V gene: TRBV7-2; CDR3 length: 14; J gene: TRBJ1-1; CDR3 DNA: TGTGCCAGCAGCCCGGGGAGAGGGAACACTGAAGCTTTCTTT; CDR3 protein: CASSPGRGNTEAFF
D gene: NA; clone size: many; V gene: TRBV7-2; CDR3 length: 14; J gene: TRBJ2-3; CDR3 DNA: TGTGCCAGCAGCTTAGGGTTTGGTGCAGATACGCAGTATTTT; CDR3 protein: CASSLGFGADTQYF
D gene: TRBD1; clone size: many; V gene: TRBV7-2; CDR3 length: 19; J gene: TRBJ2-6; CDR3 DNA: TGTGCCAGCAGCTTACGGTCATTAGGCAGGGGGCCTGGGGCCAACGTCCTGACTTTC; CDR3 protein: CASSLRSLGRGPGANVLTF
D gene: TRBD1; clone size: few; V gene: TRBV28; CDR3 length: 15; J gene: TRBJ1-5; CDR3 DNA: TGTGCCAGCAGTCCCCAGGGGGAGAAAAATCAGCCCCAGCATTTT; CDR3 protein: CASSPQGEKNQPQHF
D gene: TRBD2; clone size: NA; V gene: TRBV20-1; CDR3 length: 18; J gene: TRBJ2-3; CDR3 DNA: TGCAGTGCTAGAGATCTACTAGCGGGGGCCCCGAGGGCAGATACGCAGTATTTT; CDR3 protein: CSARDLLAGAPRADTQYF
D gene: TRBD1; clone size: few; V gene: TRBV18; CDR3 length: 20; J gene: TRBJ1-2; CDR3 DNA: TGTGCCAGCTCACCAATTCGGATGGGCGCAGGGGGCGCGGGAAACTATGGCTACACCTTC; CDR3 protein: CASSPIRMGAGGAGNYGYTF
D gene: TRBD2; clone size: many; V gene: TRBV6-5; CDR3 length: 18; J gene: TRBJ2-1; CDR3 DNA: TGTGCCAGCAGTTACCGCCTAGCGGGGCGGCATTTGTACAATGAGCAGTTCTTC; CDR3 protein: CASSYRLAGRHLYNEQFF
D gene: NA; clone size: NA; V gene: TRBV5-1; CDR3 length: 13; J gene: TRBJ2-7; CDR3 DNA: TGCGCCAGCAGTCGAATTGGGGAGATCGAGCAGTACTTC; CDR3 protein: CASSRIGEIEQYF